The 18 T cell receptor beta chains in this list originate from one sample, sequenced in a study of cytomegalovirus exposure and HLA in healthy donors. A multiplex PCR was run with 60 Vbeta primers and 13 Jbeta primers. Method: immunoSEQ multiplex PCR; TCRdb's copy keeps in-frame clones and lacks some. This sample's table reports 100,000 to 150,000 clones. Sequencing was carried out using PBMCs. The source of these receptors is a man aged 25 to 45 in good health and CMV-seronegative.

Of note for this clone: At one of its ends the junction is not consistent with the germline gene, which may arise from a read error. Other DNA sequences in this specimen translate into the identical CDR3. CDR3 protein: CATSREEGVVNQPQHF. DNA of the CDR3: TGTGCCACCAGCAGAGAAGAGGGGGTGGTCAATCAACCCCAGCATTTT. J is TRBJ1-5 and V is TRBV15; tentative D call: TRBD1 (6 bases). The CDR3 is 16 residues long. Germline CDR1 is LNHNV and CDR2 is YYDKDF (reference sequence).

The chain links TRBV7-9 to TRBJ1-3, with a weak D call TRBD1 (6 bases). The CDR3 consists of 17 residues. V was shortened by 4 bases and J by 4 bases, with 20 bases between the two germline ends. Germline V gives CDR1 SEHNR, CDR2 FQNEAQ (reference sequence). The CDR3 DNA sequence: TGTGCCAGCAGCTCCAAAAACCAGGGGCTTTCAGGAAACACCATATATTTT. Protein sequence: CASSSKNQGLSGNTIYF.

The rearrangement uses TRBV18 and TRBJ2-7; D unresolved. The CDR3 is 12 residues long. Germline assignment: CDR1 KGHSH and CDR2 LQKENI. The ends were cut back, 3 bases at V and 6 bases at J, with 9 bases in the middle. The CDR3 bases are TGTGCCAGCTCACCCGAGGCTCGCGAGCAGTACTTC. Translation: CASSPEAREQYF.

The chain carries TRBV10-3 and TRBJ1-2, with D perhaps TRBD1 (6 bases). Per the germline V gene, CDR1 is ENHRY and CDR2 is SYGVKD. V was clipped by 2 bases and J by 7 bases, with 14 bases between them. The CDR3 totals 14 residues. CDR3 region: CAISEQQGMGGYTF. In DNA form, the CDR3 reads TGTGCCATCAGTGAGCAACAGGGAATGGGTGGCTACACCTTC.

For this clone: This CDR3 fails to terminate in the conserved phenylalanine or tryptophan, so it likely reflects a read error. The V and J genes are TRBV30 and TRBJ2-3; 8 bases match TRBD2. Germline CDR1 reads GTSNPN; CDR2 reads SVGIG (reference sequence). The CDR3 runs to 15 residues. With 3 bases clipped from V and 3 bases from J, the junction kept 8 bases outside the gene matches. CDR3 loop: CAWSPGTSETDTQYS. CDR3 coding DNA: TGTGCCTGGAGCCCGGGGACTAGTGAGACAGATACGCAGTATTCT.

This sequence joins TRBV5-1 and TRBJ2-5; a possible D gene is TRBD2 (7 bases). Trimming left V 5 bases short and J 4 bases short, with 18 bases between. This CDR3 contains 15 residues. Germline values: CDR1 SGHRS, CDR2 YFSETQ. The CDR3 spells CASRGGPGTGETQYF. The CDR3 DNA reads TGCGCCAGCAGGGGGGGGCCGGGGACTGGAGAGACCCAGTACTTC.

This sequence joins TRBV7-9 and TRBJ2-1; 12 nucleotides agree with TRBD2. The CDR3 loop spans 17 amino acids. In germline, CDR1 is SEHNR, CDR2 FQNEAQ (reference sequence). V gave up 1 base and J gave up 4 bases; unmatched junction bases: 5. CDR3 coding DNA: TGTGCCAGCAGCTTAGTTTTAGGGACTAGCGGGTACAATGAGCAGTTCTTC. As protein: CASSLVLGTSGYNEQFF.

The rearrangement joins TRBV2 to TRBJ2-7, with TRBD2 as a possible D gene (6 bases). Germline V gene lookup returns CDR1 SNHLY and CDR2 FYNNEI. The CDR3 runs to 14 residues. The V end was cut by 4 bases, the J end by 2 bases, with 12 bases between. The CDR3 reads CASSAGATPYEQYF. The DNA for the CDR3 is TGTGCCAGCAGTGCGGGAGCCACCCCCTACGAGCAGTACTTC.

This chain's CDR3 is CASSPLGGPEQYF. The CDR3 nucleotides are TGTGCCAGCTCACCACTCGGAGGTCCCGAGCAGTACTTC. The rearrangement uses TRBV18 and TRBJ2-7, with a possible D match to TRBD2 (5 bases). CDR3 size: 13 residues. The V gene lost 1 base and the J gene lost 6 bases, with 10 bases spanning the gap. Germline assignment: CDR1 KGHSH and CDR2 LQKENI.

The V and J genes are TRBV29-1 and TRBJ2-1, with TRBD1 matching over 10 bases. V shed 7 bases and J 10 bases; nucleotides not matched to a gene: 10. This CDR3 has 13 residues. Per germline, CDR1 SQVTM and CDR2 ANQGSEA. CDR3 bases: TGCAGCGCCTGGGACAGGGGAACGGGAGAGCAGTTCTTC. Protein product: CSAWDRGTGEQFF.

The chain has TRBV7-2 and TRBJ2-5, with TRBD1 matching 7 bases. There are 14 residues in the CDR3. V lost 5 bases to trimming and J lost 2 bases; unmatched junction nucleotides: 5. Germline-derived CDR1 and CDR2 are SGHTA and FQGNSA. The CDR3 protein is CASSLGTVQETQYF. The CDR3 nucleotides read TGTGCCAGCAGCCTGGGGACAGTTCAAGAGACCCAGTACTTC.

CDR3 nucleotides: TGCGCCAGCAGCCACCCAGTTGGAGGGAGTAAAAACATTCAGTACTTC. Encoded protein: CASSHPVGGSKNIQYF. V usage is TRBV4-1 and J usage is TRBJ2-4; the D gene is possibly TRBD2 (6 bases). Germline V gives CDR1 MGHRA, CDR2 YSYEKL. The V end was cut by 3 bases, the J end by 4 bases, with 16 bases between. The CDR3 spans 16 residues.

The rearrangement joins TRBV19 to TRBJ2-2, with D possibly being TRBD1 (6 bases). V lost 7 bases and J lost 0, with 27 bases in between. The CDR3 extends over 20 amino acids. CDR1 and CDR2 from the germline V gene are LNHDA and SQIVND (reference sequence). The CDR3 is CASIGLSIWWAGANTGELFF. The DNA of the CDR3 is TGTGCCAGTATTGGCCTGAGTATCTGGTGGGCAGGGGCGAACACCGGGGAGCTGTTTTTT.

The CDR3 loop is CASSLEAGRADTQYF. Written as DNA, the CDR3 is TGTGCCAGCAGTTTAGAAGCGGGACGTGCAGATACGCAGTATTTT. The chain couples TRBV27 to TRBJ2-3, with TRBD2 matching 7 bases. V was pared by 2 bases and J by 4 bases, with 6 bases of the junction left unmatched. Germline-derived CDR1 and CDR2 are MNHEY and SMNVEV (reference sequence). This CDR3 has 15 amino acids.

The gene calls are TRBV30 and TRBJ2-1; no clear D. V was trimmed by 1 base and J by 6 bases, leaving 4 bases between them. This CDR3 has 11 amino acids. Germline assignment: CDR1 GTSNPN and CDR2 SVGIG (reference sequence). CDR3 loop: CAWSAGNEQFF. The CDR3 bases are TGTGCCTGGAGTGCAGGCAATGAGCAGTTCTTC.

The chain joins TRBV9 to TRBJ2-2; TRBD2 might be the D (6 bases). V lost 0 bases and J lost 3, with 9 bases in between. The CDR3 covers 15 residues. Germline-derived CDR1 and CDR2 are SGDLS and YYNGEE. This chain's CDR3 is CASSVGWGDTGELFF. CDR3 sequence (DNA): TGTGCCAGCAGCGTAGGCTGGGGGGACACCGGGGAGCTGTTTTTT.

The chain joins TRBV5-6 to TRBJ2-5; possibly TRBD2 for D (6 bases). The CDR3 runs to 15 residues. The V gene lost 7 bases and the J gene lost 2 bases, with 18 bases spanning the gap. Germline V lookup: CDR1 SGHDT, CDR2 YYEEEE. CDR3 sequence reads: CASSGVSGLQETQYF. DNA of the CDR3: TGTGCCAGCTCTGGGGTGAGCGGGCTGCAAGAGACCCAGTACTTC.

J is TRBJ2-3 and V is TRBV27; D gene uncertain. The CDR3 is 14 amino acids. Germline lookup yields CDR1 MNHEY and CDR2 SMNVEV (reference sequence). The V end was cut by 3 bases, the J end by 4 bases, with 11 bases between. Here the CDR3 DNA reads TGTGCCAGCAGTTTGAGGTTAGCCCCAGATACGCAGTATTTT. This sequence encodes CASSLRLAPDTQYF.